Listed below are T cell receptor beta chains from one sample, sequenced in a study of blood T cell repertoires in COVID-19. This table comes from immunoSEQ multiplex PCR, and its TCRdb copy is limited to in-frame clones, with some not included. This table holds tens of thousands of clones, 75% to 90% found once. The specimen sequenced was peripheral blood. All receptors derive from a human donor in a cohort sampled during active COVID-19. Each CDR3 is given with its conserved first and last residue. Fields, in order: V gene, CDR3 protein.

V: TRBV2
CDR3: CASSVGATQYF

V: TRBV28
CDR3: CASSLAGGGVYEQYF

V: TRBV3-1/TRBV3-2
CDR3: CASSQDTGQETQYF

V: TRBV7-9
CDR3: CASSRGNGARNYGYTF

V: TRBV4-1
CDR3: CASSPSGRAFTDTQYF

V: TRBV27
CDR3: CASSLGGWNEQFF

V: TRBV3-1/TRBV3-2
CDR3: CASSQEGGRAFYNEQFF

V: TRBV28
CDR3: CASTSTGEGEKLFF

V: TRBV18
CDR3: CASSPPSGQETQYF

V: TRBV28
CDR3: CASSSHGEGGEQFF

V: TRBV11-2
CDR3: CASSFSPGGGESWLAFF

V: TRBV6-5
CDR3: CASSNSREEQYF

V: TRBV6-1
CDR3: CASSELGAGNSYNEQFF

V: TRBV19
CDR3: CASSMKGGANNEQFF

V: TRBV28
CDR3: CASSQGGAGPYEQYF

V: TRBV7-2
CDR3: CASSLRREPSYNEQFF

V: TRBV18
CDR3: CASSPQEGSGRKKEGEQFF

V: TRBV18
CDR3: CASSDREDEQYF

V: TRBV19
CDR3: CASGTGSNTGELFF

V: TRBV24-1
CDR3: CATRESGNSPLHF

V: TRBV12-3/TRBV12-4
CDR3: CASSPQAFEGYTF

V: TRBV7-2
CDR3: CASSQGTSTDTQYF

V: TRBV23-1
CDR3: CASKIGQVNEQFF

V: TRBV6-1
CDR3: CASSEFQRDDYNEQFF

V: TRBV2
CDR3: CASSVTSRQPQHF

V: TRBV11-1
CDR3: CASSVGGRIPNQPQHF

V: TRBV19
CDR3: CASEPGQGAYEQYF

V: TRBV19
CDR3: CASSMGTADPEAFF

V: TRBV5-1
CDR3: CASSLGGISYNEQFF

V: TRBV28
CDR3: CASSHHEDRYHEQYF

V: TRBV5-5
CDR3: CASSPGHVGNQPQHF

V: TRBV6-4
CDR3: CASSDWGGQYQETQYF

V: TRBV19
CDR3: CASSSRPGAVFF

V: TRBV9
CDR3: CASNTGAMNTEAFF

V: TRBV2
CDR3: CASSRQGETQYF

V: TRBV5-1
CDR3: CASSLEREGDTQYF

V: TRBV5-6
CDR3: CASSSPSVGTDTQYF

V: TRBV24-1
CDR3: CAIRAGTAYSGANVLTF

V: TRBV12-3/TRBV12-4
CDR3: CASSSDSEKLFF